This T cell receptor beta chain was sequenced for a study of blood T cell repertoires in COVID-19. Profiled with immunoSEQ multiplex PCR; TCRdb holds only in-frame clones, not every one. This sample has roughly 330,000 clones, with around nine tenths found just once. The V end lost 7 bases, the J end lost 4 bases, and 19 bases lay between the germline ends. The CDR3 loop spans 14 amino acids. Germline loops: CDR1 SQVTM, CDR2 ANQGSEA. Those enrolled, adults aged roughly 18 to 90 years, came from 24 US areas. The sequencing input was PBMCs or T cells enriched from blood (not recorded which). This chain connects TRBV29-1 to TRBJ1-1, with D possibly matching TRBD1 (5 bases). This receptor was identified in a woman in her twenties or thirties who had recovered from COVID-19. The CDR3 region has the DNA TGCAGCGCCATGAGGGAGGGGTGGGCCACTGAAGCTTTCTTT. Protein sequence: CSAMREGWATEAFF.